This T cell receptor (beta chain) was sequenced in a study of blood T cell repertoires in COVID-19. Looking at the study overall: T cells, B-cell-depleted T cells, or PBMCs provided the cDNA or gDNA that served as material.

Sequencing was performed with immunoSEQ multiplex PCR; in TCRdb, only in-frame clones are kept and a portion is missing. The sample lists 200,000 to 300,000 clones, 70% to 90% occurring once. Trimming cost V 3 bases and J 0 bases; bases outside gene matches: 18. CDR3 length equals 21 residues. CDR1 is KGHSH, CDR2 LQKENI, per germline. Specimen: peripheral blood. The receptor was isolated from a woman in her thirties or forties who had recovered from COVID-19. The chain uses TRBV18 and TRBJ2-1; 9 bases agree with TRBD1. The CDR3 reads CASSPLRFGTGSPSSYNEQFF. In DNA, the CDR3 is TGTGCCAGCTCACCCCTCCGTTTCGGGACAGGGTCCCCTAGCTCCTACAATGAGCAGTTCTTC.